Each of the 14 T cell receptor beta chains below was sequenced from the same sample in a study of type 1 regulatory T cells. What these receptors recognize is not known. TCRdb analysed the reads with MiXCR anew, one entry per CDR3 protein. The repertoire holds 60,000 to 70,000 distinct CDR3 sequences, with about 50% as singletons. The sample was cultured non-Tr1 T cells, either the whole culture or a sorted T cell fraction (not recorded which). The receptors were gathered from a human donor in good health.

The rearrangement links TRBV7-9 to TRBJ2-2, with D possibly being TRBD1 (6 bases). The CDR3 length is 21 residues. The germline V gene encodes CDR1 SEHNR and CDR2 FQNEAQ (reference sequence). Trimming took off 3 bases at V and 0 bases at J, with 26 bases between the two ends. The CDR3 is CASSFRGRGGTKLPNTGELFF. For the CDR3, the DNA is TGTGCCAGCAGCTTTCGCGGTAGAGGGGGTACCAAATTACCGAACACCGGGGAGCTGTTTTTT.

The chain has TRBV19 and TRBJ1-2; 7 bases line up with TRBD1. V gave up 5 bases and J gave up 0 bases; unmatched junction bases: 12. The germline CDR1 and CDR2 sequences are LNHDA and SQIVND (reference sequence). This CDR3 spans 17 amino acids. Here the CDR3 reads CASSPRDRLNPNYGYTF. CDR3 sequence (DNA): TGTGCCAGTAGTCCCCGGGACAGATTAAACCCTAACTATGGCTACACCTTC.

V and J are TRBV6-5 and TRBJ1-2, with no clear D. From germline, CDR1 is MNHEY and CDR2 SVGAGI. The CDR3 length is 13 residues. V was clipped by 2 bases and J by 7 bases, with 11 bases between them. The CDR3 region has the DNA TGTGCCAGCAGTTACGAGGCCGGCGGTGGCTACACCTTC. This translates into CASSYEAGGGYTF.

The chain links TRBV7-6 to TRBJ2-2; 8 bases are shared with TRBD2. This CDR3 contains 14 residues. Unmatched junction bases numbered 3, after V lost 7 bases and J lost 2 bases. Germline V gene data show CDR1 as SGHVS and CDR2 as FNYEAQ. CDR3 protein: CASNGGGNTGELFF. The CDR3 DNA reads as TGTGCCAGCAACGGGGGGGGTAACACCGGGGAGCTGTTTTTT.

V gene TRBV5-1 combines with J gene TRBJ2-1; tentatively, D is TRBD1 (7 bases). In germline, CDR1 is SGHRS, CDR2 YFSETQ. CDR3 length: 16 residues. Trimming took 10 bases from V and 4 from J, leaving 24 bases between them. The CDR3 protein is CAPGEHQGEPYNEQFF. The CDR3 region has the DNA TGCGCCCCGGGAGAGCATCAGGGGGAACCATACAATGAGCAGTTCTTC.

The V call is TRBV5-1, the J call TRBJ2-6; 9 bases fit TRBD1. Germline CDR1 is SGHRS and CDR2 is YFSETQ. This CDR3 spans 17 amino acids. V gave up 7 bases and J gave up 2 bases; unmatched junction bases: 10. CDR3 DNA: TGCGCCAGCCGCGACAGGGGGATCTCTCCTGGGGCCAACGTCCTGACTTTC. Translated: CASRDRGISPGANVLTF.

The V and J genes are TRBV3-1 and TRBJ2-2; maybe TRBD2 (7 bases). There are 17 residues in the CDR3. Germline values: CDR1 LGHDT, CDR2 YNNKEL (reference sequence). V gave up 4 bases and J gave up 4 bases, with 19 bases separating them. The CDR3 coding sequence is TGTGCCAGCAGCCCGGGCCGCGGGGGCCAGGGCACCGGGGAGCTGTTTTTT. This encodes CASSPGRGGQGTGELFF.

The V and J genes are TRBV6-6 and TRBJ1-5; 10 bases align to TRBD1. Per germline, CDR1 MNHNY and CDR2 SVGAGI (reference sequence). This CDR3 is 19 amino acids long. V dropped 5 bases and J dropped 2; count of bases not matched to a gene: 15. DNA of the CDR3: TGTGCCAGCAGTACACGGACAGGGGGATCGTCGTTAGGCAATCAGCCCCAGCATTTT. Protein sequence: CASSTRTGGSSLGNQPQHF.

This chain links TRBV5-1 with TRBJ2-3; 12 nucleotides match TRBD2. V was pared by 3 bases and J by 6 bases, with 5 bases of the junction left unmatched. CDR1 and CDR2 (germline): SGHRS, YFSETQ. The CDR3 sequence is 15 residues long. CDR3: CASSWASGGADTQYF. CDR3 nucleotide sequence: TGCGCCAGCAGCTGGGCTAGCGGGGGGGCCGATACGCAGTATTTT.

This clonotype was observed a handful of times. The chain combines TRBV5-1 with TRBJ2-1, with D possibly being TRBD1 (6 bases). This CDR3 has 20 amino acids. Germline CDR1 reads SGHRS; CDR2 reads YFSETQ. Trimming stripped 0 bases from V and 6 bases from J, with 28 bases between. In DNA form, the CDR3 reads TGCGCCAGCAGCTTGGAATCCCAGGGGCGTTCTTTGATTTGGGGCAATGAGCAGTTCTTC. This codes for CASSLESQGRSLIWGNEQFF. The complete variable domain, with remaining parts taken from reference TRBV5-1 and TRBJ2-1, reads KAGVTQTPRYLIKTRGQQVTLSCSPISGHRSVSWYQQTPGQGLQFLFEYFSETQRNKGNFPGRFSGRQFSNSRSEMNVSTLELGDSALYLCASSLESQGRSLIWGNEQFFGPGTRLTVL.

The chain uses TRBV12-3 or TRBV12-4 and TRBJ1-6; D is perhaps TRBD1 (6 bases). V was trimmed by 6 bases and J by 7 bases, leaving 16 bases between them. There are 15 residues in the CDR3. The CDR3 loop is CASSLQGSGNSPLHF. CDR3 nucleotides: TGTGCCAGCAGCCTACAGGGTAGCGGGAATTCACCCCTCCACTTT.

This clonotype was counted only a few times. CDR3 bases: TGTGCCAGCAGCTCTCATGACAGGGACAATGGCTACACCTTC. Protein sequence: CASSSHDRDNGYTF. This chain connects TRBV7-9 to TRBJ1-2; TRBD1 aligns across 7 bases. Per germline, CDR1 SEHNR and CDR2 FQNEAQ (reference sequence). V trimming: 4 bases; J trimming: 6 bases; junction bases outside the gene matches: 8. The CDR3 runs 14 residues.

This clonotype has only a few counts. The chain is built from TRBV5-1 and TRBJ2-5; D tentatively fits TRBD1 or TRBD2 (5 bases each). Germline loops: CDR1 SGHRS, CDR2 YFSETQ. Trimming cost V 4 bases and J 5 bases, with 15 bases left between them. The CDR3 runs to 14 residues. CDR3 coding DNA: TGCGCCAGCAGCATGGGACCCGTCGTCGAGACCCAGTACTTC. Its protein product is CASSMGPVVETQYF.

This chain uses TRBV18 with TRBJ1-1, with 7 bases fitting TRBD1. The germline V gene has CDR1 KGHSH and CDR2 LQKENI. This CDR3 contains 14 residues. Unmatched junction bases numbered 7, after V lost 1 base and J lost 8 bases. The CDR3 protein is CASSPLEGGPEAFF. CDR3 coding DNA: TGTGCCAGCTCACCACTCGAAGGGGGCCCAGAAGCTTTCTTT.